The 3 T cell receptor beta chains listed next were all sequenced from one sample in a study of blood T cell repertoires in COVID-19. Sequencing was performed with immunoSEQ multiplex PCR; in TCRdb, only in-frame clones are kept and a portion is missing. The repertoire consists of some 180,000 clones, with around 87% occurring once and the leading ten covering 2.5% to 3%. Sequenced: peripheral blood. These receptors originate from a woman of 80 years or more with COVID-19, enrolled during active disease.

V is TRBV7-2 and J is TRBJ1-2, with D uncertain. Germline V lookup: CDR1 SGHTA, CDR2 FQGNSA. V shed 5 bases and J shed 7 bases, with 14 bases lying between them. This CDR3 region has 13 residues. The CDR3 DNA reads TGTGCCAGCAGCCTCCCTGGTTCGGGTGGCTACACCTTC. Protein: CASSLPGSGGYTF.

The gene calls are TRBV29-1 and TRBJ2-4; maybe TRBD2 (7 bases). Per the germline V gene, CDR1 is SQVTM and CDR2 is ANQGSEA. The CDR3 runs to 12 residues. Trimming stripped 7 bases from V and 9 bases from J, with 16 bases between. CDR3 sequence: CSGGGLEGIQYF. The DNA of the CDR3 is TGCAGCGGGGGGGGCCTTGAGGGCATTCAGTACTTC.

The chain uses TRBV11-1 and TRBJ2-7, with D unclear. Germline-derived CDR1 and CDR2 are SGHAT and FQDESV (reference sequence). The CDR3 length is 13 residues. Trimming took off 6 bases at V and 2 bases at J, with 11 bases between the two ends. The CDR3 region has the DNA TGTGCCAGCAGAGCAGGTAATACCTACGAGCAGTACTTC. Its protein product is CASRAGNTYEQYF. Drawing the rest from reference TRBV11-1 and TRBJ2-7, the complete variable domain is EAEVAQSPRYKITEKSQAVAFWCDPISGHATLYWYRQILGQGPELLVQFQDESVVDDSQLPKDRFSAERLKGVDSTLKIQPAELGDSAMYLCASRAGNTYEQYFGPGTRLTVT.